This TCR beta chain appears in the sequencing data of a study of shared T cell receptors in the human thymus. The CDR3 sequence is 16 residues long. Germline CDR1 reads LNHDA; CDR2 reads SQIVND (reference sequence). The ends were cut back, 8 bases at V and 1 base at J, with 18 bases in the middle. Profiled with immunoSEQ multiplex PCR; TCRdb holds only in-frame clones, not every one. The profile shows 700,000 or so clones, approximately 83% of them singletons. This same sample was also taken into another study, of human thymus T cells. That study reports: Healthy Finnish infants undergoing corrective surgery for congenital heart defects were used as donors. Surgeons resected thymus tissue during corrective heart surgery. Usage of V and J genes appeared biased in thymic and blood repertoires. Thymic repertoires overlap heavily among unrelated individuals, related research has reported.

The sequenced sample was thymocytes. The receptor was derived from a girl under three years old with a congenital heart defect. The chain combines TRBV19 with TRBJ1-3; no reliable D call. The CDR3 reads CASLDEGRRSGNTIYF. The CDR3, as DNA: TGTGCCAGTCTCGATGAAGGGAGGAGGTCTGGAAACACCATATATTTT.